A single sample is the source of the 20 T cell receptor beta chains below, sequenced in a study of blood T cell repertoires in COVID-19. This table comes from immunoSEQ multiplex PCR, and its TCRdb copy is limited to in-frame clones, with some not included. The table has about 190,000 clones, roughly 90% seen once; the top ten hold around 0.5%. The source material was peripheral blood. Every receptor here comes from a man aged 45-65 years with acute or convalescent COVID-19.

This sequence joins TRBV7-9 and TRBJ1-5; D is perhaps TRBD1 (5 bases). Germline values: CDR1 SEHNR, CDR2 FQNEAQ (reference sequence). V dropped 5 bases and J dropped 10 bases, with 12 bases sitting between them. This CDR3 has 12 residues. CDR3 sequence (DNA): TGTGCCAGCAGCCATGATCAGGGCCCCCAGCATTTT. This gives the protein CASSHDQGPQHF.

This chain uses TRBV7-9 with TRBJ2-7, with D tentatively TRBD1 (6 bases). Looked up from germline, CDR1 is SEHNR and CDR2 is FQNEAQ (reference sequence). Trimming removed 4 bases at V and 3 bases at J, with 13 bases between. This CDR3 spans 14 amino acids. The CDR3 sequence: CASSSPRGSYEQYF. In DNA form, the CDR3 reads TGTGCCAGCAGCTCCCCCAGGGGTAGCTACGAGCAGTACTTC.

This chain links TRBV4-1 with TRBJ2-5, with 7 bases that match TRBD1. There are 15 residues in the CDR3. The V gene end was trimmed by 4 bases and the J gene end by 3 bases; junction bases not matched to a gene: 8. CDR1 and CDR2 (germline): MGHRA, YSYEKL. The CDR3 loop reads CASSLDGTVKETQYF. The CDR3 DNA follows: TGCGCCAGCAGCCTAGACGGGACAGTGAAAGAGACCCAGTACTTC.

V and J are TRBV2 and TRBJ2-1, with 11 bases matching TRBD2. The J segment lost 3 bases and the V segment lost 10 bases, leaving 14 bases of the junction unmatched. CDR3 size: 17 residues. The germline V gene encodes CDR1 SNHLY and CDR2 FYNNEI. The CDR3 coding sequence is TGTGCCACCCCGGCGGCTAGCGGGAGGACCATCTACAATGAGCAGTTCTTC. As protein: CATPAASGRTIYNEQFF.

The rearrangement uses TRBV9 and TRBJ2-3; D may be TRBD2 (5 bases). Trimming removed 4 bases from V and 6 bases from J, with 12 bases in between. Germline CDR1 and CDR2: SGDLS and YYNGEE. The CDR3 has 13 residues. As DNA, the CDR3 is TGTGCCAGCAGCCCCCTCGGGGTGGATACGCAGTATTTT. It is translated as CASSPLGVDTQYF.

The chain recombines TRBV28 with TRBJ1-1; no firm D call. The length of the CDR3 is 15 residues. Germline CDR1 reads MDHEN; CDR2 reads SYDVKM. V was trimmed by 3 bases and J by 1 base, leaving 12 bases between them. The CDR3 region is CASSLHGDWNTEAFF. CDR3 sequence (DNA): TGTGCCAGCAGTTTGCACGGGGATTGGAACACTGAAGCTTTCTTT.

The chain has TRBV18 and TRBJ1-6; 7 bases line up with TRBD1. V trimming: 5 bases; J trimming: 7 bases; junction bases outside the gene matches: 5. Germline V CDR1 and CDR2: KGHSH, LQKENI. The CDR3 is 14 amino acids. The CDR3 spells CASSKGQRNSPLHF. The CDR3, as DNA: TGTGCCAGCTCAAAGGGACAGCGAAATTCACCCCTCCACTTT.

The gene calls are TRBV13 and TRBJ2-7, with TRBD1 matching 10 bases. V lost 3 bases and J lost 4; bases outside the gene matches: 6. The CDR3 has 15 residues. The germline V gene encodes CDR1 PRHDT and CDR2 FYEKMQ (reference sequence). CDR3: CASSFLGQGEYEQYF. The CDR3 nucleotides are TGTGCCAGCAGCTTCCTTGGACAGGGGGAGTACGAGCAGTACTTC.

This clone was seen a handful of times. The chain recombines TRBV7-9 with TRBJ2-7; 7 bases line up with TRBD1. Germline V CDR1 and CDR2: SEHNR, FQNEAQ (reference sequence). This CDR3 is 17 amino acids long. Trimming removed 0 bases from V and 0 bases from J; junction bases left unmatched: 8. The CDR3: CASSLALRTGSSYEQYV. The CDR3 nucleotides are TGTGCCAGCAGCTTAGCGTTAAGGACAGGAAGCTCCTACGAGCAGTACGTC.

The chain uses TRBV5-4 and TRBJ1-4; D gene uncertain. Trimming left V 1 base short and J 8 bases short, with 18 bases between. This CDR3 is 16 amino acids long. The germline CDR1 and CDR2 sequences are SGHNT and YYREEE (reference sequence). The CDR3 is CASSLNVEGGREKLFF. As DNA, the CDR3 is TGTGCCAGCAGCTTGAATGTTGAGGGAGGGAGGGAAAAACTGTTTTTT.

The CDR3, as DNA: TGTGCCAGCAGTTTAGGTGCCGGTGGTCAGGGGAAGTTCTTC. It yields the protein CASSLGAGGQGKFF. The V and J genes are TRBV27 and TRBJ2-1; perhaps TRBD1 as D (6 bases). Trimming removed 2 bases at V and 14 bases at J, with 19 bases between. Germline V gene data show CDR1 as MNHEY and CDR2 as SMNVEV (reference sequence). CDR3 size: 14 residues.

CDR3 in amino acids: CAWNILQGSEQYF. The CDR3 nucleotides read TGTGCCTGGAATATCCTCCAGGGAAGCGAGCAGTACTTC. The chain links TRBV30 to TRBJ2-7; D is possibly TRBD1 (5 bases). V was clipped by 4 bases and J by 6 bases, with 16 bases between them. Germline V gives CDR1 GTSNPN, CDR2 SVGIG (reference sequence). The CDR3 loop spans 13 amino acids.

The rearrangement links TRBV5-1 to TRBJ2-3, with 11 bases identical to TRBD2. Germline lookup yields CDR1 SGHRS and CDR2 YFSETQ. V trimming: 4 bases; J trimming: 0 bases; junction bases outside the gene matches: 4. The CDR3 spans 16 residues. The CDR3 DNA reads as TGCGCCAGCAGCCAGCGGACTAGCGGGAGCACAGATACGCAGTATTTT. This sequence encodes CASSQRTSGSTDTQYF.

This sequence joins TRBV5-8 and TRBJ1-2; 7 bases line up with TRBD1. V gave up 6 bases and J gave up 6 bases; unmatched junction bases: 11. Germline lookup yields CDR1 SGHTS and CDR2 YDEGEE. This CDR3 contains 14 residues. The CDR3 DNA is TGTGCCAGCATTAAAGGGGGCGCATCCGATGGCTACACCTTC. Amino acids: CASIKGGASDGYTF.

This chain's CDR3 is CASSLGTRDGYTF. The CDR3 DNA follows: TGTGCCAGCAGCTTGGGGACTAGGGATGGCTACACCTTC. The V call is TRBV5-6, the J call TRBJ1-2; D is unclear. The CDR3 extends over 13 amino acids. Germline CDR1 SGHDT, CDR2 YYEEEE. V was shortened by 0 bases and J by 6 bases, with 9 bases between the two germline ends.

CDR3 amino acids: CASSRPQGAGTQHF. CDR3 sequence (DNA): TGTGCCAGTAGTCGGCCACAGGGGGCTGGGACCCAGCATTTT. The chain employs TRBV19 and TRBJ1-5; 9 bases fit TRBD1. The CDR3 sequence is 14 residues long. The germline CDR1 and CDR2 sequences are LNHDA and SQIVND (reference sequence). The V and J ends lost 5 bases and 11 bases, in that order; junction bases with no gene match: 10.

The chain combines TRBV11-2 with TRBJ2-7; 10 bases map to TRBD2. The CDR3 spans 16 residues. V lost 5 bases, J lost 4 bases, and 11 bases stayed unmatched. Germline CDR1 and CDR2: SGHAT and FQNNGV. The CDR3 nucleotides are TGTGCCAGCAGCCAAGTTACTAGCGGGAACAATTACGAGCAGTACTTC. Its protein is CASSQVTSGNNYEQYF.

The rearrangement uses TRBV5-1 and TRBJ2-7, with 7 bases lining up with TRBD2. J gave up 7 bases and V 2 bases, and 6 bases lay outside the gene matches. This CDR3 has 13 residues. Looked up from germline, CDR1 is SGHRS and CDR2 is YFSETQ. The CDR3 DNA reads TGCGCCAGCAGCTTTCTTCGGGGAGGGGAGCAGTACTTC. It translates to CASSFLRGGEQYF.

The V and J genes are TRBV28 and TRBJ2-7; TRBD2 matches at 13 bases. The germline gives CDR1 MDHEN, CDR2 SYDVKM. The CDR3 is 14 residues long. Trimming cost V 5 bases and J 6 bases; bases outside gene matches: 4. CDR3 residues: CASSRTSGSVEQYF. The CDR3 nucleotides read TGTGCCAGCAGTCGGACTAGCGGGAGCGTCGAGCAGTACTTC.

The chain links TRBV29-1 to TRBJ1-1, with D perhaps TRBD1 (6 bases). Trimming stripped 8 bases from V and 1 base from J, with 35 bases between. This CDR3 contains 20 residues. The germline CDR1 and CDR2 sequences are SQVTM and ANQGSEA. CDR3 residues: CSPCTDLQGMGNPTNTEAFF. The CDR3 DNA reads as TGCAGCCCGTGTACGGACCTACAGGGAATGGGAAACCCAACGAACACTGAAGCTTTCTTT.